This T cell receptor (beta chain) was sequenced in a study of T-cell reconstitution after alpha-beta-depleted transplantation in children. This sample's TCRbeta library carried unique molecular identifier barcodes. TCRdb re-called the PCR reads through MiXCR, storing one row per CDR3 protein. The table has approximately 590,000 distinct CDR3 sequences, roughly a tenth seen once. The CDR3 contains 13 residues. The ends lost 7 bases at V and 12 bases at J; junction bases unmatched: 9. This receptor was taken from a human donor who donated a stem cell graft to a child with acute myeloid leukemia. The sequenced sample was PBMCs from the stem cell graft donor, obtained from the stem cell graft. This chain joins TRBV12-3 or TRBV12-4 and TRBJ2-6; 7 bases line up with TRBD1. CDR3 in DNA: TGTGCCAGCACCTTTGACAGGGTGGGCGTCCTGACTTTC. Encoded protein: CASTFDRVGVLTF.